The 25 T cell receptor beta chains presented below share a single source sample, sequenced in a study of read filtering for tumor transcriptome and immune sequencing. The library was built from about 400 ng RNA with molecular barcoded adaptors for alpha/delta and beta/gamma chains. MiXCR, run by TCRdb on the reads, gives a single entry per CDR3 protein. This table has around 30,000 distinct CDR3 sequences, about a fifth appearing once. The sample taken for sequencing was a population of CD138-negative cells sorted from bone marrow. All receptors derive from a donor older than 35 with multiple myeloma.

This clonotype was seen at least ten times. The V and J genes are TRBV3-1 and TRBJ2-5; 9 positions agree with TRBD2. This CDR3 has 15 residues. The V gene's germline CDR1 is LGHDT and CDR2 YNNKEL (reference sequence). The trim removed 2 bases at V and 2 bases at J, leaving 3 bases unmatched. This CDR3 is CASSQLSGRQETQYF. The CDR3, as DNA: TGTGCCAGCAGCCAACTTAGCGGGAGACAAGAGACCCAGTACTTC.

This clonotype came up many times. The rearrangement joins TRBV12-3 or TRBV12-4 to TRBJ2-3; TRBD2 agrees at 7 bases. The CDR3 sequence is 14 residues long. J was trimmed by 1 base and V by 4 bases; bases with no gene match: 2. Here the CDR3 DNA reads TGTGCCAGCAGTTCTCTAGCGGGCACAGATACGCAGTATTTT. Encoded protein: CASSSLAGTDTQYF.

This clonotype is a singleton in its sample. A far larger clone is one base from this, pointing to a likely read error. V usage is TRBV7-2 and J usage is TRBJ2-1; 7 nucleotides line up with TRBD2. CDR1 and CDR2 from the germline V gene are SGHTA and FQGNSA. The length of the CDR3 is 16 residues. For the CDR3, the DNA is TGCGCCAGCAGCGCTCGGACTGGCGGGAGTTACAATGAGCAGTTCTTC. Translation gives CASSARTGGSYNEQFF.

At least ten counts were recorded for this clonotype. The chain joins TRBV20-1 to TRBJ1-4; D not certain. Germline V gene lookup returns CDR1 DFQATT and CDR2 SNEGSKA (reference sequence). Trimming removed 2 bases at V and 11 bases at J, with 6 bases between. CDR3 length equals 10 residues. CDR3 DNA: TGCAGTGCTAGACGGTGCAAACTGTTTTTT. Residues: CSARRCKLFF.

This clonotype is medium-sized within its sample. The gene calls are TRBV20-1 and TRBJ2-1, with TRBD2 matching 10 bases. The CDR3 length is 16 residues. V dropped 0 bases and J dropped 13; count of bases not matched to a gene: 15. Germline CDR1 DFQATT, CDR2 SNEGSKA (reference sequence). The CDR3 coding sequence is TGCAGTGCTAGAGATTTTCTAGCGGGAGTTTCCTCCTCCCAGTTCTTC. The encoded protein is CSARDFLAGVSSSQFF.

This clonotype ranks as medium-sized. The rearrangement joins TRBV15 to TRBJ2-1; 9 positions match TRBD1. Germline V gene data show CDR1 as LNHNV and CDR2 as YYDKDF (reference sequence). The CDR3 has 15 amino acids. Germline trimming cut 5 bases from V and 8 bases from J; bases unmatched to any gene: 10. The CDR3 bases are TGTGCCACCAGCGGGCCGGGACAGGGTTTGCATGAGCAGTTCTTC. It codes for CATSGPGQGLHEQFF. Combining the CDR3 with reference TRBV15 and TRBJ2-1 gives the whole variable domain DAMVIQNPRYQVTQFGKPVTLSCSQTLNHNVMYWYQQKSSQAPKLLFHYYDKDFNNEADTPDNFQSRRPNTSFCFLDIRSPGLGDTAMYLCATSGPGQGLHEQFFGPGTRLTVL.

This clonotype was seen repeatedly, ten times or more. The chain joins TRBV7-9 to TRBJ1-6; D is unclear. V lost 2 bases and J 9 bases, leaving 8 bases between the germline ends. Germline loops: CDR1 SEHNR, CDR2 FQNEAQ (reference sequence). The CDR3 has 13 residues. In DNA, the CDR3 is TGTGCCAGCAGCTTAAACGATTTTTCACCCCTCCACTTT. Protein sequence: CASSLNDFSPLHF.

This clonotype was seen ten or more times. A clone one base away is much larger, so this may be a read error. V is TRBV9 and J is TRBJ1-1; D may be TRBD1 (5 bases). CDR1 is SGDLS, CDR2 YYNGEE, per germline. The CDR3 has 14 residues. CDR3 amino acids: CACSVVGGDTEAFF. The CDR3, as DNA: TGTGCCTGCAGCGTAGTGGGGGGGGACACTGAAGCTTTCTTT.

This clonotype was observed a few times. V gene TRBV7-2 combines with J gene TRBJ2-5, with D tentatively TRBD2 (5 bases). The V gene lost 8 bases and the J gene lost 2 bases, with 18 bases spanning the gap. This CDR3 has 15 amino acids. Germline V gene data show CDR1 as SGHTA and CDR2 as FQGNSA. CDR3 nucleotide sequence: TGTGCCAGCGGGCTGGAGGCGCAGTGGCAAGAGACCCAGTACTTC. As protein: CASGLEAQWQETQYF.

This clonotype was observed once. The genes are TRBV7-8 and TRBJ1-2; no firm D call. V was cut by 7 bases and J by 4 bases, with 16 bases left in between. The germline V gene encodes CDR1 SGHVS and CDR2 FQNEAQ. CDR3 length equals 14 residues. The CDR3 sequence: CASTPRGPRYGYTF. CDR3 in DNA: TGTGCCAGCACTCCCCGAGGACCCCGCTATGGCTACACCTTC.

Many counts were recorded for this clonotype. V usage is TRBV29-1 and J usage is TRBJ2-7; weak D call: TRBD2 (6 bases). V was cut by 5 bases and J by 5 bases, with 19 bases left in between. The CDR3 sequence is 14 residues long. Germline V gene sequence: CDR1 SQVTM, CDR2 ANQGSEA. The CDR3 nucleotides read TGCAGCGTTTCTCGTAGCGGCACGGGGGACGAGCAGTACTTC. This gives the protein CSVSRSGTGDEQYF.

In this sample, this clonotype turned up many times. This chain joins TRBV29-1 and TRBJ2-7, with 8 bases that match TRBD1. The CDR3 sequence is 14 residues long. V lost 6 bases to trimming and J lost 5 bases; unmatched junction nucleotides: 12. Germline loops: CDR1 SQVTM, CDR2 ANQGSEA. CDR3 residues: CSVPRTGSFDEQYF. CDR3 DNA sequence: TGCAGCGTCCCCCGGACAGGGAGTTTCGACGAGCAGTACTTC.

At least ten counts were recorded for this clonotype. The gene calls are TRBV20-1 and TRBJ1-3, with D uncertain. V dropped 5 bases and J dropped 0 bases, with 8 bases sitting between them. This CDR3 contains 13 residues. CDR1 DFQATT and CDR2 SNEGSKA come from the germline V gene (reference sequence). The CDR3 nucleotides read TGCAGTGCTTGGGGTCTCTCTGGAAACACCATATATTTT. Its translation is CSAWGLSGNTIYF.

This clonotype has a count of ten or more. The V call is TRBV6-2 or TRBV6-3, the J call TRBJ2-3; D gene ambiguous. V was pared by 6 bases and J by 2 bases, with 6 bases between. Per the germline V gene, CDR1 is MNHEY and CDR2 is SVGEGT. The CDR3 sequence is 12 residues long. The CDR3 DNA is TGTGCCAGCAGCAGGACCACAGATACGCAGTATTTT. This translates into CASSRTTDTQYF.

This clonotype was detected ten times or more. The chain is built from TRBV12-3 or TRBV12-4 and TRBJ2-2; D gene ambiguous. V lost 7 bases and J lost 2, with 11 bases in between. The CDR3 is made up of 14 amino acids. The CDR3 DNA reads TGTGCCAGCAATAGCCTATTCAACACCGGGGAGCTGTTTTTT. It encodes CASNSLFNTGELFF.

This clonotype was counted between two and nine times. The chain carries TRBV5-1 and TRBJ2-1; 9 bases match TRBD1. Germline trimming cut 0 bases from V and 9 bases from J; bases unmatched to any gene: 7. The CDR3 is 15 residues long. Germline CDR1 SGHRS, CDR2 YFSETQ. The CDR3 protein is CASSLAGTGNGEQFF. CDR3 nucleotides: TGCGCCAGCAGCTTGGCCGGGACAGGGAACGGTGAGCAGTTCTTC. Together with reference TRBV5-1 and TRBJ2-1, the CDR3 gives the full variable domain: KAGVTQTPRYLIKTRGQQVTLSCSPISGHRSVSWYQQTPGQGLQFLFEYFSETQRNKGNFPGRFSGRQFSNSRSEMNVSTLELGDSALYLCASSLAGTGNGEQFFGPGTRLTVL.

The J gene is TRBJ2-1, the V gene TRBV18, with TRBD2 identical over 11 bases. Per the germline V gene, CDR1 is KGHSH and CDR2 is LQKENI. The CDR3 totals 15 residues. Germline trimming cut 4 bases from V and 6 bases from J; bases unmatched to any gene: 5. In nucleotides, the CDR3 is TGTGCCAGCTCACTTATAGCGGGAGGGAGCAATGAGCAGTTCTTC. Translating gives CASSLIAGGSNEQFF.

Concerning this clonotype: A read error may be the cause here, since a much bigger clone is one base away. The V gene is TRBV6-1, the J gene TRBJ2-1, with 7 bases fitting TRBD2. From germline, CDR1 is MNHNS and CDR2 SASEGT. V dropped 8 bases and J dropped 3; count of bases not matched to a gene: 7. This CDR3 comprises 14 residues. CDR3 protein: CASRVGGDYNEQFF. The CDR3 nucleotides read TGTGCCAGCCGAGTGGGGGGGGACTACAATGAGCAGTTCTTC.

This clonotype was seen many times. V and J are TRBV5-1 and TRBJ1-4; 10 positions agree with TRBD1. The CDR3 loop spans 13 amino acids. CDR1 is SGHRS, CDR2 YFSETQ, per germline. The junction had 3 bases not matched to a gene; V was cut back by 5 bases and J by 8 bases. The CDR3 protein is CASSRDRGEKLFF. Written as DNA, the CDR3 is TGCGCCAGCAGTCGGGACAGGGGAGAAAAACTGTTTTTT. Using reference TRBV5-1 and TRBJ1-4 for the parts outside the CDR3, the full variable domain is KAGVTQTPRYLIKTRGQQVTLSCSPISGHRSVSWYQQTPGQGLQFLFEYFSETQRNKGNFPGRFSGRQFSNSRSEMNVSTLELGDSALYLCASSRDRGEKLFFGSGTQLSVL.

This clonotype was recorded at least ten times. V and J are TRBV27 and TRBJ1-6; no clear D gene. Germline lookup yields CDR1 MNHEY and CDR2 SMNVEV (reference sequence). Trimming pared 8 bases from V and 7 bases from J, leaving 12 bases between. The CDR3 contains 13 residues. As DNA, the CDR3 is TGTGCCAGCGGCAGAAACGGGAATTCACCCCTCCACTTT. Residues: CASGRNGNSPLHF.

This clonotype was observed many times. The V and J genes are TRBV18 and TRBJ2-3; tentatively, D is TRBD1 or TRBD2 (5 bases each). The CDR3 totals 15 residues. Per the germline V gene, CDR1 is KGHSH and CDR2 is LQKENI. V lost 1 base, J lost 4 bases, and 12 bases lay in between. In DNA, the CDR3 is TGTGCCAGCTCACCACTTCCGGGGCAGGCAGATACGCAGTATTTT. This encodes CASSPLPGQADTQYF.

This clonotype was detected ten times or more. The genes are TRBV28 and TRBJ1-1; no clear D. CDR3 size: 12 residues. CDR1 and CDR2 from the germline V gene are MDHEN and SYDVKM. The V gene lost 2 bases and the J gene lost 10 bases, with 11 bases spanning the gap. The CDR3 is CASSLIVGIAFF. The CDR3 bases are TGTGCCAGCAGTTTAATTGTGGGGATAGCTTTCTTT.

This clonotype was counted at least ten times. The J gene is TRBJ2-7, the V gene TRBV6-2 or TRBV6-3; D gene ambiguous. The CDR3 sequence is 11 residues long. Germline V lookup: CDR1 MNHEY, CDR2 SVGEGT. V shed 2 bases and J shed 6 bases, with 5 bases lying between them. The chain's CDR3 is CASSYTGEQYF. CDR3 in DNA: TGTGCCAGCAGTTACACCGGCGAGCAGTACTTC.

Here the CDR3 DNA reads TGTGCCAGCAGCTCCGGGACTAGTGGGAAGGGAGTGGAGTTCTTC. Translating gives CASSSGTSGKGVEFF. V usage is TRBV7-8 and J usage is TRBJ2-1; 8 nucleotides align to TRBD2. Germline CDR1 reads SGHVS; CDR2 reads FQNEAQ. The CDR3 spans 15 residues. The ends lost 4 bases at V and 14 bases at J; junction bases unmatched: 16.

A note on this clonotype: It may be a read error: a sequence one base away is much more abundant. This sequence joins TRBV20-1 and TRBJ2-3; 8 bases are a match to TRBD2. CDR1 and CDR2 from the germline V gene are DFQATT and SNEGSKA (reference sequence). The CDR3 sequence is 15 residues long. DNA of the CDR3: TGCAGTACTAGAGGGCGGGGGGCGGGTAAAGATACGCAGTATTTT. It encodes CSTRGRGAGKDTQYF.